These T cell receptor beta chains were read from a single sample in a study of identical twins. TCRdb passed the 5' RACE reads through MiXCR, listing each CDR3 protein once. Of about 520,000 distinct CDR3 sequences in the sample, roughly a fifth were seen once. These data were likewise used in another study, on T cells expressing NK-cell markers.

Sequencing was performed on CD4+ T cells sorted from blood. These TCRs come from a woman between 18 and 29 years old in good health. CDR3s include the opening cysteine and the closing phenylalanine or tryptophan. D genes are given only for firm matches. Expanded clones get a size class; other rows say once, few or many, or leave the size out.

j_call,clone_size,cdr3_length,v_call,d_call,cdr3_aa,cdr3_nt
TRBJ1-1,few,14,TRBV5-1,.,CASSLVQRDTEAFF,TGCGCCAGCAGCTTGGTCCAGCGAGACACTGAAGCTTTCTTT
TRBJ2-1,few,18,TRBV12-3/TRBV12-4,TRBD2,CASKGGGTSGPSYNEQFF,TGTGCCAGCAAAGGGGGAGGGACTAGCGGGCCTTCCTACAATGAGCAGTTCTTC
TRBJ2-1,many,15,TRBV5-1,TRBD2,CASSLEGGGAYEQFF,TGCGCCAGCAGCTTGGAAGGCGGGGGGGCCTATGAGCAGTTCTTC
TRBJ2-5,.,12,TRBV5-1,.,CASSILPETQYF,TGCGCCAGCAGCATCCTCCCAGAGACCCAGTACTTC
TRBJ2-5,.,15,TRBV7-9,TRBD1,CASSVYRGKEETQYF,TGTGCCAGCAGCGTGTACAGGGGAAAGGAGGAGACCCAGTACTTC
TRBJ2-1,few,15,TRBV20-1,.,CSASSQGGLGNEQFF,TGCAGTGCTAGTTCCCAGGGGGGGCTAGGGAATGAGCAGTTCTTC
TRBJ2-7,.,15,TRBV6-2/TRBV6-3,.,CASRTASGTAREQYF,TGTGCCAGCAGAACCGCTTCCGGGACCGCGCGGGAGCAGTACTTC
TRBJ1-2,few,12,TRBV6-5,.,CASGRPGYGYTF,TGTGCCAGCGGGAGACCAGGGTATGGCTACACCTTC
TRBJ1-1,.,15,TRBV5-6,.,CASSKIGGFNTEAFF,TGTGCCAGCAGCAAAATTGGGGGGTTTAACACTGAAGCTTTCTTT
TRBJ1-1,.,15,TRBV5-1,.,CASSLEGTPGIEAFF,TGCGCCAGCAGCTTGGAAGGGACACCAGGAATTGAAGCTTTCTTT
TRBJ2-3,few,16,TRBV7-9,.,CASSLVSGTLTDTQYF,TGTGCCAGCAGCTTAGTTTCTGGGACACTGACAGATACGCAGTATTTT
TRBJ2-2,few,15,TRBV20-1,TRBD2,CSAPSPIAGAGELFF,TGCAGTGCTCCTTCTCCGATAGCGGGAGCCGGGGAGCTGTTTTTT
TRBJ1-1,.,14,TRBV20-1,TRBD1,CSATGTGPNTEAFF,TGCAGTGCCACCGGGACAGGACCGAACACTGAAGCTTTCTTT
TRBJ1-2,.,13,TRBV20-1,.,CSARDFGTYGYTF,TGCAGTGCTAGAGATTTTGGGACCTATGGCTACACCTTC
TRBJ2-1,few,15,TRBV12-3/TRBV12-4,.,CASSLMWGTDNEQFF,TGTGCCAGCAGTTTAATGTGGGGTACCGACAATGAGCAGTTCTTC
TRBJ1-3,many,14,TRBV10-3,.,CAISGVDTGNTIYF,TGTGCCATCAGTGGGGTCGACACTGGAAACACCATATATTTT
TRBJ2-5,.,17,TRBV20-1,TRBD2,CSARGDKAGREQETQYF,TGCAGTGCTAGGGGCGATAAGGCGGGGCGGGAGCAAGAGACCCAGTACTTC
TRBJ2-3,.,16,TRBV18,.,CASSPLAAGPTDTQYF,TGTGCCAGCTCACCGCTGGCGGCGGGACCCACAGATACGCAGTATTTT
TRBJ2-3,.,14,TRBV10-3,.,CAISGDHGTDTQYF,TGTGCCATCAGTGGGGATCACGGAACAGATACGCAGTATTTT
TRBJ1-2,few,14,TRBV7-2,TRBD1,CASSLGDRNYGYTF,TGTGCCAGCAGCTTAGGGGACAGGAACTATGGCTACACCTTC
TRBJ2-1,.,15,TRBV20-1,TRBD2,CSASTSGGAYNEQFF,TGCAGTGCTTCGACTAGCGGGGGAGCCTACAATGAGCAGTTCTTC
TRBJ2-3,.,15,TRBV7-8,.,CASSSFAGYPDTQYF,TGTGCCAGCAGCTCGTTCGCAGGGTACCCAGATACGCAGTATTTT
TRBJ2-7,.,12,TRBV15,.,CATGGIEYEQYF,TGTGCCACCGGGGGAATAGAATACGAGCAGTACTTC
TRBJ2-1,few,12,TRBV5-4,TRBD2,CASSLREGRQFF,TGTGCCAGCAGCCTGCGGGAGGGGCGGCAGTTCTTC
TRBJ2-3,.,17,TRBV4-1,.,CASSQRWTVTSTDTQYF,TGCGCCAGCAGCCAAAGATGGACGGTAACAAGCACAGATACGCAGTATTTT
TRBJ1-2,few,15,TRBV29-1,TRBD1,CSAESVGQGYYGYTF,TGCAGCGCCGAGTCAGTGGGACAGGGGTATTATGGCTACACCTTC
TRBJ2-7,many,11,TRBV29-1,.,CSARSPREQYF,TGCAGCGCAAGATCACCAAGGGAGCAGTACTTC
TRBJ2-3,.,16,TRBV2,TRBD1,CASSQRRQGAGDTQYF,TGTGCCAGCAGTCAAAGAAGACAGGGGGCAGGAGATACGCAGTATTTT
TRBJ1-1,many,13,TRBV5-1,.,CASRRRIEAEAFF,TGCGCCAGCAGACGCCGAATCGAGGCTGAAGCTTTCTTT
TRBJ2-5,few,13,TRBV5-1,TRBD1,CASGDRVGETQYF,TGCGCCAGCGGCGACAGGGTCGGAGAGACCCAGTACTTC
TRBJ2-4,many,14,TRBV20-1,.,CSARKGGTKNIQYF,TGCAGTGCTAGGAAGGGGGGGACCAAAAACATTCAGTACTTC
TRBJ2-7,.,13,TRBV7-9,.,CAMGRGGLYEQYF,TGTGCCATGGGCCGCGGGGGCCTCTACGAGCAGTACTTC
TRBJ1-3,.,12,TRBV7-2,.,CASSFRENTIYF,TGTGCCAGCAGCTTCCGTGAGAACACCATATATTTT
TRBJ1-2,.,14,TRBV12-3/TRBV12-4,TRBD1,CATSRQGAVYGYTF,TGTGCCACCTCTCGGCAGGGGGCGGTCTATGGCTACACCTTC
TRBJ1-1,.,14,TRBV6-2/TRBV6-3,TRBD1,CASRSLGQGFEAFF,TGTGCCAGCAGGTCCTTGGGACAGGGGTTTGAAGCTTTCTTT
TRBJ2-3,.,12,TRBV29-1,.,CSASVITDTQYF,TGCAGCGCTAGCGTGATCACAGATACGCAGTATTTT